The present T cell receptor beta chain was sequenced within a study of T-cell reconstitution after alpha-beta-depleted transplantation in children. Whole-study findings and limits: Newly made T cells mostly supplied T-cell counts and diversity one year after transplant.

A library of TCRbeta sequences, prepared with unique molecular identifiers, was generated. Via MiXCR, TCRdb re-called the PCR reads, giving one row per CDR3 protein. The table has 220,000 or so distinct CDR3 sequences, 6.5% to 10% seen once; the top ten hold under 8%. Trimming took 5 bases from V and 2 from J, leaving 13 bases between them. CDR3 length: 14 residues. Germline CDR1 reads SEHNR; CDR2 reads FQNEAQ (reference sequence). This clonotype was seen ten or more times. Its antigen is as yet unknown. The V and J genes are TRBV7-9 and TRBJ2-7; D might be TRBD1 (5 bases). This sample comprised PBMCs, mostly from graft donor cells, obtained 180 days after TCRalphabeta/CD19-depleted stem cell transplant. This clonotype originated in a male patient between 5 and 17 years old who had a stem cell transplant for acute lymphoblastic leukemia, so the T cells may come from the graft donor. CDR3 in DNA: TGTGCCAGCAGCCCTTGGGGCAGTGCCTACGAGCAGTACTTC. This gives the protein CASSPWGSAYEQYF.